The T cell receptor (beta chain) described here comes from a study of T cells after yellow fever vaccination. Points from the study as a whole: Shared CD4/CD8 clonotypes were a small share, likely from convergent recombination.

A word on this clonotype: Its antigen is not identified.

For TCR, cDNA came from 5'RACE template switching, which added a universal primer site and UMIs. TCRdb re-analysed the 5' RACE reads in MiXCR, keeping a single row per CDR3 protein. Seen here are about 120,000 distinct CDR3 sequences, around 9.8% observed once, and the top ten hold almost 40%. The source is a man in his late teens or twenties who received the YFV17D yellow fever vaccine. Sequences were derived from CD8+ T cells sorted from PBMCs, sampled on the day of the yellow fever booster vaccination.

The CDR3: CASSPPAGRERNEQFF. The DNA for the CDR3 is TGTGCCAGCAGCCCCCCGGCCGGGCGAGAACGTAATGAGCAGTTCTTC. This chain joins TRBV7-9 and TRBJ2-1, with no clear D. Germline V gives CDR1 SEHNR, CDR2 FQNEAQ (reference sequence). This CDR3 is 16 amino acids long. V was trimmed by 5 bases and J by 7 bases, leaving 21 bases between them.